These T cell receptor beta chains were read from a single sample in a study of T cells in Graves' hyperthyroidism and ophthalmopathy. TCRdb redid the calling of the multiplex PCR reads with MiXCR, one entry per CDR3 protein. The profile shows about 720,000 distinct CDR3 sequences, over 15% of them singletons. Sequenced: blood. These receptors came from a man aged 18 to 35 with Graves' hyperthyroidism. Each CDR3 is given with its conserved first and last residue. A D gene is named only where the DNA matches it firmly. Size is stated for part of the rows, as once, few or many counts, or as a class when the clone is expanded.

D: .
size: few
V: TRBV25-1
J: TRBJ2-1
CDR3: CASSGGLWGWGNEQFF
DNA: TGTGCCAGCAGTGGCGGACTCTGGGGTTGGGGAAATGAGCAGTTCTTC

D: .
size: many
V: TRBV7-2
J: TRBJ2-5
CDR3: CASSLEGRDQETQYF
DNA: TGTGCCAGCAGCTTAGAGGGCAGGGACCAAGAGACCCAGTACTTC

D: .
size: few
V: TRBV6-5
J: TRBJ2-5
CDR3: CASSYSRARTLQETQYF
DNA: TGTGCCAGCAGTTACTCGAGGGCGCGCACCCTCCAAGAGACCCAGTACTTC

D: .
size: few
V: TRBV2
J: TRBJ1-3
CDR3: CASSYRPGGDTIYF
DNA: TGTGCCAGCAGCTACCGACCGGGTGGGGACACCATATATTTT

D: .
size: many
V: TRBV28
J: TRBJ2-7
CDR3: CASSSVSGLQTGYEQYF
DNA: TGTGCCAGCAGTTCAGTCTCCGGACTCCAAACGGGTTACGAGCAGTACTTC

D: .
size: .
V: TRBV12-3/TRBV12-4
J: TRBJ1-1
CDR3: CASSWSAGAEAFF
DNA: TGTGCCAGCAGTTGGTCCGCCGGGGCTGAAGCTTTCTTT

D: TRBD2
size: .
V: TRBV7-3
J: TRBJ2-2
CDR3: CASSSIAGGTGELFF
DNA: TGTGCCAGCAGCTCCATAGCGGGAGGAACCGGGGAGCTGTTTTTT

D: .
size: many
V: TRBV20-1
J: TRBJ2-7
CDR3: CSAWGSRNEQYF
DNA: TGCAGTGCGTGGGGTAGCCGTAACGAGCAGTACTTC

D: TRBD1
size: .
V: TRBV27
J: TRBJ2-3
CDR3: CASSLTGDSADTQYF
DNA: TGTGCCAGCAGTTTAACAGGGGATTCCGCAGATACGCAGTATTTT

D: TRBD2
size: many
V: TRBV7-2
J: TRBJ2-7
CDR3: CASSLLAGHSGEQYF
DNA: TGTGCCAGCAGCTTGTTAGCGGGCCATTCGGGCGAGCAGTACTTC

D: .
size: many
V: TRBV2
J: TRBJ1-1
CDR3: CASIPRVTEAFF
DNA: TGTGCCAGCATTCCTAGGGTTACTGAAGCTTTCTTT

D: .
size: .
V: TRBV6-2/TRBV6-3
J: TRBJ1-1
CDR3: CASNLADTEAFF
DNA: TGTGCCAGCAACCTAGCGGACACTGAAGCTTTCTTT

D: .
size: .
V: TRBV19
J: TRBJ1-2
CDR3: CASSILVKDGYTF
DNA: TGTGCCAGTAGTATTCTGGTGAAGGATGGCTACACCTTC

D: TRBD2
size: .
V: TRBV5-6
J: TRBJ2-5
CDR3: CASSLAGLAGVAQETQYF
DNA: TGTGCCAGCAGCTTGGCGGGACTAGCGGGAGTGGCCCAAGAGACCCAGTACTTC

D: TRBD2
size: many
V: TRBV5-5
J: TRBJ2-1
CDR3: CASIHSGGYYNEQFF
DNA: TGTGCCAGCATCCACAGCGGGGGATATTACAATGAGCAGTTCTTC

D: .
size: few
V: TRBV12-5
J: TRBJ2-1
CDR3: CASGLGPGYNEQFF
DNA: TGTGCTAGTGGTTTGGGTCCGGGGTACAATGAGCAGTTCTTC

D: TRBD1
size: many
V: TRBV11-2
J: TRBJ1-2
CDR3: CASSRPGQGSDWGYTF
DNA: TGTGCCAGCAGTCGTCCGGGACAGGGGTCGGATTGGGGCTACACCTTC

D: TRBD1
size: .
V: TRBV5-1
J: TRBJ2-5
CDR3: CASSLSQGAGETQYF
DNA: TGCGCCAGCAGCCTCTCACAGGGGGCCGGGGAGACCCAGTACTTC

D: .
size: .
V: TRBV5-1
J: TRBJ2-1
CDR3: CASSSGHRIYNEQFF
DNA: TGCGCCAGCAGCTCCGGACACAGAATTTACAATGAGCAGTTCTTC

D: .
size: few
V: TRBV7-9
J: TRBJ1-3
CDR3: CASSSRGGGNTIYF
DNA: TGTGCCAGCAGCTCCCGGGGGGGCGGAAACACCATATATTTT

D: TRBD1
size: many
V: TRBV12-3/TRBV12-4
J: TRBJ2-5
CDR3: CASSWTGHWTQYF
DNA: TGTGCCAGCAGCTGGACAGGCCATTGGACCCAGTACTTC

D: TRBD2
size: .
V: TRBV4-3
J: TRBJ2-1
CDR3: CASSQTSGSGYNEQFF
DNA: TGCGCCAGCAGCCAAACTAGCGGGAGTGGGTACAATGAGCAGTTCTTC

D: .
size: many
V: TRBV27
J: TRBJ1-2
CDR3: CASSLSHRDQCYGYTF
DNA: TGTGCCAGCAGTTTATCTCACAGGGACCAGTGCTATGGCTACACCTTC

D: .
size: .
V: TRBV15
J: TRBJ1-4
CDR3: CATSRHAPPVGHRNEKLFF
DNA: TGTGCCACCAGCAGACACGCTCCCCCGGTGGGACACCGTAATGAAAAACTGTTTTTT

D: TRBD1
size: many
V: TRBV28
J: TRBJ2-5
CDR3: CASSATGGGETQYF
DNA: TGTGCCAGCAGTGCGACAGGGGGCGGTGAGACCCAGTACTTC

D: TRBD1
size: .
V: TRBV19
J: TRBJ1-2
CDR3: CASSIDLYGTGGDGYTF
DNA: TGTGCCAGTAGTATAGATCTATACGGGACAGGGGGCGATGGCTACACCTTC

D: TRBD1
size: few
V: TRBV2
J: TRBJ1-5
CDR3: CASSVQGAYQPQHF
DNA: TGTGCCAGCAGTGTACAGGGGGCCTATCAGCCCCAGCATTTT

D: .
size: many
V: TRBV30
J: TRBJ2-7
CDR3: CAWTSGPYEQYF
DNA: TGTGCCTGGACCTCAGGACCCTACGAGCAGTACTTC

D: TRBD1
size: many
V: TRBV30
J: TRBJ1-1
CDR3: CAWSEDRVTEAFF
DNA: TGTGCCTGGAGTGAGGACAGGGTCACTGAAGCTTTCTTT

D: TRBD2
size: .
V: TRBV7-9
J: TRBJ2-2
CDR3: CASLRAGDLNTGELFF
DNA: TGTGCCAGCCTTCGGGCGGGAGACCTGAACACCGGGGAGCTGTTTTTT

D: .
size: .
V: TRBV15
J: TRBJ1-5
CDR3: CATSRAGGGGNQPQHF
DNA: TGTGCCACCAGCAGAGCCGGGGGGGGAGGCAATCAGCCCCAGCATTTT

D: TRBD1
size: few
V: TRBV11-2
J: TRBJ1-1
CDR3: CASSLGYRRGQGHEAFF
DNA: TGTGCCAGCAGCTTAGGGTACCGTAGGGGACAGGGGCATGAAGCTTTCTTT

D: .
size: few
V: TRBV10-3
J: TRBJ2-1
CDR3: CAISEEGMMGEQFF
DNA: TGTGCCATCAGTGAAGAGGGGATGATGGGTGAGCAGTTCTTC

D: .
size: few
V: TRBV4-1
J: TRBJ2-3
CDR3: CASSYRRTDTDTQYF
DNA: TGCGCCAGCAGTTATCGCAGGACAGACACAGATACGCAGTATTTT

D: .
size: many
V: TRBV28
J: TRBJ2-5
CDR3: CASSWDLQETQYF
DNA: TGTGCCAGCAGTTGGGACCTCCAAGAGACCCAGTACTTC

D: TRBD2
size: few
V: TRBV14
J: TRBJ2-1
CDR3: CASSQGRTSGRLLDEQFF
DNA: TGTGCCAGCAGCCAAGGTCGGACTAGCGGGAGATTATTGGATGAGCAGTTCTTC

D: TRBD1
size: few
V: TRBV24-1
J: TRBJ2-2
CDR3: CATSAGQGFSRELFF
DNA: TGTGCCACCAGTGCGGGACAGGGGTTTTCCAGGGAGCTGTTTTTT

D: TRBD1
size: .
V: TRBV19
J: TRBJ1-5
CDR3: CASSVRDRANQPQHF
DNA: TGTGCCAGTAGTGTCCGGGACAGGGCGAATCAGCCCCAGCATTTT

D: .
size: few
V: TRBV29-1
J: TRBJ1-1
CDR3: CSVEKGRDTEAFF
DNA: TGCAGCGTTGAAAAAGGGCGCGACACTGAAGCTTTCTTT

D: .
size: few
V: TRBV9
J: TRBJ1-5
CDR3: CASSRLQDQPQHF
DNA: TGTGCCAGCAGCCGCCTACAGGATCAGCCCCAGCATTTT

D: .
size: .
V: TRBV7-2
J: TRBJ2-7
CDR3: CASTVSGVGYEQYF
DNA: TGTGCCAGCACCGTTAGCGGAGTAGGATACGAGCAGTACTTC

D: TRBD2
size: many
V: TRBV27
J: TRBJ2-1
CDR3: CASSPRTSGVDEQFF
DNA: TGTGCCAGCAGTCCGAGGACTAGCGGGGTCGATGAGCAGTTCTTC

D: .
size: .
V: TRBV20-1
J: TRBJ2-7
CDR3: CSARDPSYYEQYF
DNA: TGCAGTGCTAGAGATCCGAGTTACTACGAGCAGTACTTC

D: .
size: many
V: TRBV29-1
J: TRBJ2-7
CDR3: CSVESGLEQYF
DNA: TGCAGCGTTGAATCGGGTCTCGAGCAGTACTTC

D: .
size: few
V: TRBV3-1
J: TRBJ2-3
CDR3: CASSQAPASTDTQYF
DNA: TGTGCCAGCAGCCAAGCGCCAGCGAGCACAGATACGCAGTATTTT

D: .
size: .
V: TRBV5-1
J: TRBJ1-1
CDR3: CASSYQRGNTEAFF
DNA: TGCGCCAGCAGCTATCAGAGAGGGAATACTGAAGCTTTCTTT

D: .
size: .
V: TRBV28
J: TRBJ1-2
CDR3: CASTRTAGSNTF
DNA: TGTGCCAGCACCCGGACAGCAGGTTCAAACACCTTC

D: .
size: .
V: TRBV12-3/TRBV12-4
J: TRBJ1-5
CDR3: CASRGEDQPQHF
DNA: TGTGCCAGCAGGGGAGAAGATCAGCCCCAGCATTTT

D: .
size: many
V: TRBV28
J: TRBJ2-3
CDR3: CASSSGRLTDTQYF
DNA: TGTGCCAGCAGTTCGGGGCGACTCACAGATACGCAGTATTTT

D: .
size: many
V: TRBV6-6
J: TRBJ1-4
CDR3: CASSYQILTNEKLFF
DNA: TGTGCCAGCAGTTACCAGATCCTTACTAATGAAAAACTGTTTTTT

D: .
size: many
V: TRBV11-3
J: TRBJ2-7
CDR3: CASSSGGRNEQYF
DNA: TGTGCCAGCAGCTCAGGGGGGAGAAACGAGCAGTACTTC

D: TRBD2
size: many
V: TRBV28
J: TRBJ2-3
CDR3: CASTSPGGIRTDTQYF
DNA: TGTGCCAGCACCTCCCCGGGGGGGATCAGAACAGATACGCAGTATTTT

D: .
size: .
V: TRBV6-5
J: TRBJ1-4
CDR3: CASSYPGQTEKLFF
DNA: TGTGCCAGCAGTTACCCCGGACAGACCGAAAAACTGTTTTTT